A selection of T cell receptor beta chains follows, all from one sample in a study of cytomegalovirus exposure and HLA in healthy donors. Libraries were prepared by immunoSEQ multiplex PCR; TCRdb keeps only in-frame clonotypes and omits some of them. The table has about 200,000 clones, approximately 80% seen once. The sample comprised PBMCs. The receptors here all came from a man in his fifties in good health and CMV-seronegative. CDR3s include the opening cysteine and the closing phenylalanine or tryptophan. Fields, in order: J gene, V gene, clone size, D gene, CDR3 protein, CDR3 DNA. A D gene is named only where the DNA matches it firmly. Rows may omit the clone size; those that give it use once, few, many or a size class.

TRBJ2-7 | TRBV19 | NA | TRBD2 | CASSSGGGYEQYF | TGTGCCAGTAGTTCCGGGGGGGGCTACGAGCAGTACTTC
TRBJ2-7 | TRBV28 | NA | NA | CASSLTGFSYEQYF | TGTGCCAGCAGTTTGACTGGATTTAGCTACGAGCAGTACTTC
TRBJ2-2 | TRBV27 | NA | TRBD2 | CASSLLAGGRELFF | TGTGCCAGCAGTTTACTAGCGGGAGGTCGGGAGCTGTTTTTT
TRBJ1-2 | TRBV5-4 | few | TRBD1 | CASTKDRAGLYGYTF | TGTGCCAGCACCAAGGACAGGGCCGGCCTCTATGGCTACACCTTC
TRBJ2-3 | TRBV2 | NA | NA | CASSGLASTSTDTQYF | TGTGCCAGCAGTGGTCTCGCGTCGACTAGCACAGATACGCAGTATTTT
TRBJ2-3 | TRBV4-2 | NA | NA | CASSPATQGSSTDTQYF | TGTGCCAGCAGCCCGGCTACGCAGGGCTCTAGCACAGATACGCAGTATTTT
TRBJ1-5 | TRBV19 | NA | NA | CASREQGINQPQHF | TGTGCCAGTAGGGAACAGGGAATCAATCAGCCCCAGCATTTT
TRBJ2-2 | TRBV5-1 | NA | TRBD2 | CASSLQAGANTGELFF | TGCGCCAGCAGCCTTCAAGCGGGAGCTAACACCGGGGAGCTGTTTTTT
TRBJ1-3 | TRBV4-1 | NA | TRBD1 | CASSVRDSSGNTIYF | TGCGCCAGCAGCGTCCGGGACAGCTCTGGAAACACCATATATTTT
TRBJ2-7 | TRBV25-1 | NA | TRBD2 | CASSGLAGGYEQYF | TGTGCCAGCAGCGGACTAGCGGGAGGCTACGAGCAGTACTTC
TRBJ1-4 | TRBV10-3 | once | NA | CAISESSGAANEKLFF | TGTGCCATCAGTGAGTCGTCAGGGGCGGCTAATGAAAAACTGTTTTTT
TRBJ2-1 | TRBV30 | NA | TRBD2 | CAWRRRESSYNEQFF | TGTGCCTGGAGGAGGCGGGAGAGCTCCTACAATGAGCAGTTCTTC
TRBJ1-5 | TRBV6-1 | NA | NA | CASSETRRGRATISNQPQHF | TGTGCCAGCAGTGAAACACGTCGTGGCAGGGCGACGATTAGCAATCAGCCCCAGCATTTT
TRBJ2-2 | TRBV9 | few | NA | CASSVGRGTGELFF | TGTGCCAGCAGCGTAGGGCGGGGAACCGGGGAGCTGTTTTTT
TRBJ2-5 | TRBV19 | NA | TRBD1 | CASAGVGTGVGETQYF | TGTGCCAGCGCGGGAGTCGGGACAGGGGTCGGAGAGACCCAGTACTTC
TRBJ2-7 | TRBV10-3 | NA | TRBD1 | CATEPGGTRYEQYF | TGTGCCACCGAACCAGGGGGCACGCGATACGAGCAGTACTTC
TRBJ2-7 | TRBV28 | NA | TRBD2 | CASSPGLAGYNYEQYF | TGTGCCAGCAGTCCGGGACTAGCGGGATATAATTACGAGCAGTACTTC
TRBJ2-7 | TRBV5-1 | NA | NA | CASSFVAGVAYEQYF | TGCGCCAGCAGCTTTGTGGCCGGGGTTGCCTACGAGCAGTACTTC
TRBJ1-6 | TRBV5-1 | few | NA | CASSFGESPLHF | TGCGCCAGCAGCTTCGGGGAATCACCCCTCCACTTT
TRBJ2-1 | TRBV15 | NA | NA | CATSRDGASIVDEQFF | TGTGCCACCAGCAGAGATGGGGCCTCCATTGTCGATGAGCAGTTCTTC
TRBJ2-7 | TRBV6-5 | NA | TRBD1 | CASSYQGQGAYEQYF | TGTGCCAGCAGTTACCAGGGACAGGGGGCCTACGAGCAGTACTTC
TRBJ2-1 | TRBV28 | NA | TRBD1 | CASRDFPGQGAAYNEQFF | TGTGCCAGCAGAGACTTCCCGGGACAGGGGGCTGCCTACAATGAGCAGTTCTTC
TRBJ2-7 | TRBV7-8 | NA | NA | CASSLEPWDKGAYEQYF | TGTGCCAGCAGCTTAGAGCCCTGGGATAAGGGGGCCTACGAGCAGTACTTC
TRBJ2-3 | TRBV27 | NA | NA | CASLAGPSTDTQYF | TGTGCCAGCCTGGCGGGCCCTAGCACAGATACGCAGTATTTT
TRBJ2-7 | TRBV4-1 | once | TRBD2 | CASSQLQSGTSLSYEQYF | TGCGCCAGCAGCCAACTTCAATCTGGGACTAGTCTCTCCTACGAGCAGTACTTC
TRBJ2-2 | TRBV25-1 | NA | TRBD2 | CASSREGRGTGELFF | TGTGCCAGCAGTCGTGAGGGGAGGGGCACCGGGGAGCTGTTTTTT
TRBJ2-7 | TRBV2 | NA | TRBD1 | CASRGTGGEGYEQYF | TGTGCCAGCAGAGGGACAGGGGGCGAGGGATACGAGCAGTACTTC
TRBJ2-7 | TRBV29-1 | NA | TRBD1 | CSVASSGGGEQYF | TGCAGCGTTGCGTCGTCAGGGGGCGGCGAGCAGTACTTC
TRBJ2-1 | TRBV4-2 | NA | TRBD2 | CASSQDTTRGRGNEQFF | TGTGCCAGCAGCCAAGACACGACTCGCGGGAGGGGTAATGAGCAGTTCTTC
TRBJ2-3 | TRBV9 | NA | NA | CASSVRIQGVDTQYF | TGTGCCAGCAGCGTCCGGATACAAGGGGTCGATACGCAGTATTTT
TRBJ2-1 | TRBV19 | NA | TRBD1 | CASSIPTTGQGYNEQFF | TGTGCCAGTAGTATCCCAACGACAGGGCAGGGGTACAATGAGCAGTTCTTC
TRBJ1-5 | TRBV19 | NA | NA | CASSKSRTDGGNQPQHF | TGTGCCAGTTCGAAATCAAGGACGGACGGGGGCAATCAGCCCCAGCATTTT
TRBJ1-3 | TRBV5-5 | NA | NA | CASSRQASSGNTIYF | TGTGCCAGCAGCCGCCAGGCGAGCTCTGGAAACACCATATATTTT
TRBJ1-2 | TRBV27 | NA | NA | CASSLSIENYGYTF | TGTGCCAGCAGTTTATCGATCGAGAATTATGGCTACACCTTC
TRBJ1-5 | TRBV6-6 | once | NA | CASSYGATNQPQHF | TGTGCCAGCAGTTACGGGGCCACTAATCAGCCCCAGCATTTT
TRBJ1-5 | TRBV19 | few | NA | CASSPTENQPQHF | TGTGCCAGTAGTCCGACAGAAAATCAGCCCCAGCATTTT
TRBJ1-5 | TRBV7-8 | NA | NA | CASSLADSSNQPQHF | TGTGCCAGCAGCTTAGCAGACAGTAGCAATCAGCCCCAGCATTTT
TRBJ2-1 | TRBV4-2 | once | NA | CASSRPGSPQFF | TGTGCCAGCAGCCGTCCAGGGTCGCCGCAGTTCTTC
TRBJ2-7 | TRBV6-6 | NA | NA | CASSYSGQPYEQYF | TGTGCCAGCAGTTACTCGGGACAACCCTACGAGCAGTACTTC
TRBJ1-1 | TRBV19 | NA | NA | CASRGHTEAFF | TGTGCCAGTAGGGGGCACACTGAAGCTTTCTTT
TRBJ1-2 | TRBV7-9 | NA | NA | CASSWDNNYGYTF | TGTGCCAGCAGCTGGGACAATAACTATGGCTACACCTTC
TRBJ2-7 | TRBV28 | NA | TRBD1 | CASSSQGAGRSEQYF | TGTGCCAGCAGTTCTCAGGGGGCAGGTCGAAGCGAGCAGTACTTC
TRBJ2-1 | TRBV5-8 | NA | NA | CASSRGLPSYNEQFF | TGTGCCAGCAGCCGGGGACTTCCTTCCTACAATGAGCAGTTCTTC
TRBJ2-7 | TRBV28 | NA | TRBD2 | CASIGRLAGEGGYEQYF | TGTGCCAGCATTGGGCGACTAGCGGGAGAAGGGGGCTACGAGCAGTACTTC
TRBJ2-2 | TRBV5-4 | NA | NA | CASSLGAGARDTGELFF | TGTGCCAGCAGCTTGGGGGCAGGGGCGCGGGACACCGGGGAGCTGTTTTTT
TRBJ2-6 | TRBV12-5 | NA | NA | CASTGQSSLTGANVLTF | TGTGCTAGTACTGGACAGTCTTCCCTGACTGGGGCCAACGTCCTGACTTTC
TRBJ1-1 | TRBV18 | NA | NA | CASSPGPSPEAFF | TGTGCCAGCTCACCAGGGCCCAGCCCTGAAGCTTTCTTT
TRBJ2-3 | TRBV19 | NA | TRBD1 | CATRGQDTQYF | TGTGCCACGAGGGGGCAGGATACGCAGTATTTT
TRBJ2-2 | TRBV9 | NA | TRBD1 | CASSATGGRTGELFF | TGTGCCAGCAGCGCGACAGGGGGCAGGACCGGGGAGCTGTTTTTT
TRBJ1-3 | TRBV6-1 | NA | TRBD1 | CASSKDRSGNTIYF | TGTGCCAGCAGTAAGGACAGGTCTGGAAACACCATATATTTT
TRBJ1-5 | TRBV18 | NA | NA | CASSPEGEPNQPQHF | TGTGCCAGCTCACCAGAGGGGGAACCCAATCAGCCCCAGCATTTT
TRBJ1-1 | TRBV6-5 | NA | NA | CASSRGELNTEAFF | TGTGCCAGCAGCCGCGGGGAGCTGAACACTGAAGCTTTCTTT
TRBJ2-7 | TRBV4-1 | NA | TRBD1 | CASSLNRGGEQYF | TGCGCCAGCAGCCTTAACAGGGGTGGCGAGCAGTACTTC
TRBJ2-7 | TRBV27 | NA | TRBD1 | CASSGRTGDNEQYF | TGTGCCAGCAGTGGCCGGACAGGGGACAACGAGCAGTACTTC
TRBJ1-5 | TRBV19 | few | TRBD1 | CASSAPTGETYSNQPQHF | TGTGCCAGTAGTGCACCGACAGGGGAGACCTATAGCAATCAGCCCCAGCATTTT
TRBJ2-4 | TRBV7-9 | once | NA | CANSFGGIEAKNIQYF | TGTGCCAACAGCTTTGGAGGCATCGAAGCCAAAAACATTCAGTACTTC
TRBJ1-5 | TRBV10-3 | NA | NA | CAISARPEAQPQHF | TGTGCCATCAGCGCCCGTCCGGAGGCTCAGCCCCAGCATTTT
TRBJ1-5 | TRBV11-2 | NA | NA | CASSPRGDGGIQPQHF | TGTGCCAGCAGCCCCCGGGGGGACGGGGGAATTCAGCCCCAGCATTTT